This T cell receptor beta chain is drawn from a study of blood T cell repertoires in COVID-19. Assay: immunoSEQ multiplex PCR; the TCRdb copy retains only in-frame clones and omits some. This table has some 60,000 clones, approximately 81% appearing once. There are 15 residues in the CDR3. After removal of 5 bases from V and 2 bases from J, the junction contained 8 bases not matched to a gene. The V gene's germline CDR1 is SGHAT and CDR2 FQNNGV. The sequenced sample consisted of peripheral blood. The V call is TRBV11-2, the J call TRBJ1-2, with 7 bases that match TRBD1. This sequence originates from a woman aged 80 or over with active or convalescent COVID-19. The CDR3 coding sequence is TGTGCCAGCAGCCCCTCCGGACAGGTCAACTATGGCTACACCTTC. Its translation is CASSPSGQVNYGYTF.